This TCR beta chain was sequenced in a study of shared clonotypes between healthy human individuals. In germline, CDR1 is KGHSH, CDR2 LQKENI. The CDR3 spans 15 residues. Trimming removed 4 bases from V and 4 bases from J, with 16 bases in between. Using immunoSEQ multiplex PCR, the repertoire was profiled, and TCRdb retains in-frame clones only, with some absent. The repertoire has 2 million to 2.5 million clones, approximately 96% of them found once; the top ten carry 0.1% to 0.15%. The origin of this receptor is a man between 18 and 29 years old in good health. The sequenced sample consisted of naive CD4+ T cells sorted from blood. Subset defined: CD45RA+ positively selected. This chain connects TRBV18 to TRBJ2-5, with D possibly being TRBD1 (6 bases). The CDR3 spells CASSLSYREGETQYF. In nucleotides, the CDR3 is TGTGCCAGCTCACTTAGTTACAGGGAAGGAGAGACCCAGTACTTC.